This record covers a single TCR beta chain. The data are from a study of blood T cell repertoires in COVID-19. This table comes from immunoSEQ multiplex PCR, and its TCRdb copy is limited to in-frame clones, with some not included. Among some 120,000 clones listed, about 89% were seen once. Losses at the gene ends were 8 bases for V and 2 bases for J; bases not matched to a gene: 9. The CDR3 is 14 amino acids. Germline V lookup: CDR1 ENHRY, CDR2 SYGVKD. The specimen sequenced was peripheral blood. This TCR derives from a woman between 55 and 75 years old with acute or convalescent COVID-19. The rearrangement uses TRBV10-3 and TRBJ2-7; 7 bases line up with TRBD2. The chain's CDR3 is CAISGGPETYEQYF. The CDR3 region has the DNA TGTGCCATCTCGGGAGGCCCGGAGACCTACGAGCAGTACTTC.